This T cell receptor (beta chain) was sequenced during a study of CD8+ T cells in alopecia areata. CDR3 length equals 15 residues. Per germline, CDR1 LGHNA and CDR2 YSLEER. With 0 bases clipped from V and 5 bases from J, the junction kept 5 bases outside the gene matches. Treatment of the sample: oral pan-JAK inhibitor, 5-10 mg twice daily. Extracted from the samples, RNA was reverse transcribed into cDNA to serve as the sequencing template. Only in-frame clones appear in the TCRdb table, and some are missing; sequencing was by immunoSEQ multiplex PCR. The top ten hold around a quarter of the sample, which has roughly 110,000 clones, 80% to 85% seen once.

Sequencing was performed on CD8+ T cells sorted from blood, taken at week 24, from a patient treated with tofacitinib. This TCR was recovered from a human donor with alopecia areata. V usage is TRBV4-3 and J usage is TRBJ1-1, with 8 positions matching TRBD1. As DNA, the CDR3 is TGCGCCAGCAGCCAAGAAGCAGGGGGCGCGACTGAAGCTTTCTTT. It specifies CASSQEAGGATEAFF.